Below are 23 T cell receptor beta chains sequenced from a single sample in a study of control samples from healthy donors and cancer patients. Produced via immunoSEQ multiplex PCR; TCRdb's table is partial and in-frame only. The sample lists roughly 98,000 clones; around 82% were seen once. Sequencing input: blood. These receptors were obtained from a woman in her sixties or seventies in good health.

V and J are TRBV19 and TRBJ2-1; D is unclear. The germline V gene encodes CDR1 LNHDA and CDR2 SQIVND (reference sequence). CDR3 size: 14 residues. Trimming left V 7 bases short and J 5 bases short, with 15 bases between. The DNA of the CDR3 is TGTGCCAGTAATTTTAAGAGCTCAGACAATGAGCAGTTCTTC. It translates to CASNFKSSDNEQFF. Full variable domain (rest looked up from reference TRBV19 and TRBJ2-1): DGGITQSPKYLFRKEGQNVTLSCEQNLNHDAMYWYRQDPGQGLRLIYYSQIVNDFQKGDIAEGYSVSREKKESFPLTVTSAQKNPTAFYLCASNFKSSDNEQFFGPGTRLTVL.

The rearrangement joins TRBV19 to TRBJ1-5; weak D call: TRBD1 (6 bases). The CDR3 is 15 residues long. V was pared by 7 bases and J by 0 bases, with 13 bases between. In germline, CDR1 is LNHDA, CDR2 SQIVND (reference sequence). The CDR3 bases are TGTGCCAGTATGACAGGAGCTTATAGCAATCAGCCCCAGCATTTT. Amino acid sequence: CASMTGAYSNQPQHF.

The DNA of the CDR3 is TGTGCCAGCAGCTCCACAGGGGCTAGCCTCCACTTT. Its translation is CASSSTGASLHF. The rearrangement uses TRBV11-2 and TRBJ1-6, with 7 bases matching TRBD1. J was trimmed by 15 bases and V by 4 bases; bases with no gene match: 6. The CDR3 sequence is 12 residues long. Germline CDR1 SGHAT, CDR2 FQNNGV. The whole variable domain, remainder taken from reference TRBV11-2 and TRBJ1-6, is EAGVAQSPRYKIIEKRQSVAFWCNPISGHATLYWYQQILGQGPKLLIQFQNNGVVDDSQLPKDRFSAERLKGVDSTLKIQPAKLEDSAVYLCASSSTGASLHFGNGTRLTVT.

This clone was observed a few times. The V gene is TRBV28, the J gene TRBJ1-2; weak D call: TRBD1 (6 bases). Germline lookup yields CDR1 MDHEN and CDR2 SYDVKM. V lost 1 base and J lost 0, with 9 bases in between. This CDR3 region has 15 residues. CDR3 protein: CASSLLDSANYGYTF. The CDR3 bases are TGTGCCAGCAGTTTATTGGACAGTGCTAACTATGGCTACACCTTC.

The gene calls are TRBV4-1 and TRBJ2-1; 11 bases map to TRBD2. V lost 5 bases to trimming and J lost 0 bases; unmatched junction nucleotides: 9. This CDR3 contains 18 residues. The V gene's germline CDR1 is MGHRA and CDR2 YSYEKL. CDR3 nucleotide sequence: TGCGCCAGCAGCGAAACAACTAGCGGGGGCAGCTCCTACAATGAGCAGTTCTTC. This encodes CASSETTSGGSSYNEQFF.

CDR3 coding DNA: TGTGCCAGCAGCTTAGTCGCGAGCGGGGGGGCCGGGGGAGAGACCCAGTACTTC. This sequence encodes CASSLVASGGAGGETQYF. The chain combines TRBV11-2 with TRBJ2-5; 10 bases line up with TRBD2. J gave up 4 bases and V 1 base, and 12 bases lay outside the gene matches. Germline V gives CDR1 SGHAT, CDR2 FQNNGV. CDR3 length equals 18 residues.

The chain recombines TRBV19 with TRBJ1-1; TRBD1 matches at 8 bases. Trimming cost V 6 bases and J 1 base; bases outside gene matches: 13. The CDR3 runs 17 residues. Germline V gene sequence: CDR1 LNHDA, CDR2 SQIVND (reference sequence). The CDR3: CASSLKTAGGRNTEAFF. The DNA of the CDR3 is TGTGCCAGTAGCCTTAAAACCGCAGGGGGCCGGAACACTGAAGCTTTCTTT.

V gene TRBV11-2 combines with J gene TRBJ2-7; 11 nucleotides match TRBD2. J gave up 8 bases and V 1 base, and 7 bases lay outside the gene matches. This CDR3 has 15 amino acids. Germline CDR1 and CDR2: SGHAT and FQNNGV. CDR3 DNA sequence: TGTGCCAGCAGCTTAGCAGGGACTAGCGGCGATCAGCAGTACTTC. Encoded protein: CASSLAGTSGDQQYF.

This rearrangement joins TRBV19 to TRBJ1-6; TRBD1 matches at 9 bases. CDR1 is LNHDA and CDR2 is SQIVND in the germline V gene (reference sequence). This CDR3 region has 13 residues. Losses at the gene ends were 6 bases for V and 9 bases for J; bases not matched to a gene: 3. CDR3 nucleotides: TGTGCCAGTAGGACAGGGGGTACTTCACCCCTCCACTTT. This codes for CASRTGGTSPLHF.

DNA of the CDR3: TGTGCCAGCAGCTTGGACTCAAAAGCGTATGGCTACACCTTC. Translating gives CASSLDSKAYGYTF. The gene calls are TRBV5-4 and TRBJ1-2; D is uncertain. From germline, CDR1 is SGHNT and CDR2 YYREEE (reference sequence). Trimming left V 0 bases short and J 5 bases short, with 11 bases between. This CDR3 has 14 residues.

V is TRBV6-4 and J is TRBJ1-2; maybe TRBD1 (6 bases). In germline, CDR1 is MRHNA, CDR2 SNTAGT. There are 15 residues in the CDR3. The germline V and J ends were trimmed by 3 bases and 0 bases, with 11 bases remaining between them. The CDR3 is CASSEQQGANYGYTF. CDR3 DNA: TGTGCCAGCAGTGAACAACAGGGTGCTAACTATGGCTACACCTTC.

The rearrangement joins TRBV10-3 to TRBJ1-6; D not resolved. V shed 0 bases and J shed 10 bases, with 7 bases lying between them. The CDR3 runs to 13 residues. Looked up from germline, CDR1 is ENHRY and CDR2 is SYGVKD. The CDR3 DNA sequence: TGTGCCATCAGTGAGTCCGAGTTCTCACCCCTCCACTTT. This sequence encodes CAISESEFSPLHF.

The J gene is TRBJ1-5, the V gene TRBV18; D is unclear. The CDR3 consists of 13 residues. Trimming removed 3 bases from V and 8 bases from J, with 11 bases in between. Germline CDR1 KGHSH, CDR2 LQKENI. CDR3 amino acids: CASSPGRKEPQHF. The DNA of the CDR3 is TGTGCCAGCTCACCGGGTAGAAAAGAGCCCCAGCATTTT.

V gene TRBV28 combines with J gene TRBJ2-7, with TRBD2 matching 16 bases. Trimming removed 6 bases from V and 7 bases from J; junction bases left unmatched: 3. The germline CDR1 and CDR2 sequences are MDHEN and SYDVKM. CDR3 length: 14 amino acids. CDR3 region: CASRGLAGGREQYF. The CDR3 region has the DNA TGTGCCAGCAGGGGACTAGCGGGAGGGCGGGAGCAGTACTTC. Variable domain in full (rest from reference TRBV28 and TRBJ2-7): DVKVTQSSRYLVKRTGEKVFLECVQDMDHENMFWYRQDPGLGLRLIYFSYDVKMKEKGDIPEGYSVSREKKERFSLILESASTNQTSMYLCASRGLAGGREQYFGPGTRLTVT.

The chain employs TRBV4-1 and TRBJ2-3; a possible D gene is TRBD1 (6 bases). CDR1 is MGHRA, CDR2 YSYEKL, per germline. The CDR3 loop spans 16 amino acids. Trimming took 1 base from V and 7 from J, leaving 18 bases between them. The CDR3: CASSQGVAGASNTQYF. The CDR3 bases are TGCGCCAGCAGCCAAGGAGTCGCAGGGGCCTCAAATACGCAGTATTTT.

V and J are TRBV5-5 and TRBJ2-7, with TRBD2 matching 8 bases. Trimming removed 4 bases from V and 2 bases from J; junction bases left unmatched: 8. This CDR3 has 15 residues. In germline, CDR1 is SGHKS, CDR2 YYEKEE (reference sequence). For the CDR3, the DNA is TGTGCCAGCAGCCGCCTGGGAGCGGGAGCCTACGAGCAGTACTTC. As protein: CASSRLGAGAYEQYF.

The rearrangement links TRBV5-1 to TRBJ1-1; D gene uncertain. V lost 0 bases to trimming and J lost 1 base, with 10 bases between them. The CDR3 loop spans 15 amino acids. Germline V gives CDR1 SGHRS, CDR2 YFSETQ. CDR3 sequence (DNA): TGCGCCAGCAGCTTGGTGGGTACGGAGAACACTGAAGCTTTCTTT. Translation: CASSLVGTENTEAFF.

This rearrangement joins TRBV28 to TRBJ1-5; D not certain. V was shortened by 3 bases and J by 4 bases, with 13 bases between the two germline ends. Germline-derived CDR1 and CDR2 are MDHEN and SYDVKM. The CDR3 is made up of 15 amino acids. CDR3 nucleotide sequence: TGTGCCAGCAGTTTGATTTGGGGAACAAATCAGCCCCAGCATTTT. It yields the protein CASSLIWGTNQPQHF.

J is TRBJ1-2 and V is TRBV2; D is unclear. Germline V gives CDR1 SNHLY, CDR2 FYNNEI. This CDR3 region has 14 residues. With 6 bases removed from V and 4 bases from J, the gap between germline ends came to 15 bases. The CDR3: CASSPTEGAYGYTF. Written as DNA, the CDR3 is TGTGCCAGCAGCCCCACCGAGGGTGCCTATGGCTACACCTTC.

This clone was observed once. This chain joins TRBV5-1 and TRBJ1-5, with a tentative D call TRBD1 (5 bases). This CDR3 is built from 13 residues. Deletions cut 4 bases from V and 5 bases from J, with 10 bases between. CDR1 is SGHRS, CDR2 YFSETQ, per germline. This CDR3 is CASSRGGDQPQHF. CDR3 nucleotides: TGCGCCAGCAGCCGGGGCGGCGATCAGCCCCAGCATTTT.

J is TRBJ2-1 and V is TRBV18; TRBD2 aligns across 8 bases. Unmatched junction bases numbered 4, after V lost 3 bases and J lost 6 bases. The CDR3 extends over 14 amino acids. Germline V lookup: CDR1 KGHSH, CDR2 LQKENI. The CDR3 spells CASSPGLETNEQFF. As DNA, the CDR3 is TGTGCCAGCTCACCGGGACTAGAGACCAATGAGCAGTTCTTC.

This rearrangement joins TRBV11-3 to TRBJ1-1; perhaps TRBD1 as D (5 bases). Trimming shortened V by 3 bases and J by 3 bases, and 8 bases separated the two germline ends. Germline lookup yields CDR1 SGHNT and CDR2 YENEEA. This CDR3 has 13 amino acids. The CDR3 spells CASSLGGDTEAFF. The DNA for the CDR3 is TGTGCCAGCAGCTTGGGGGGTGACACTGAAGCTTTCTTT.

The V gene is TRBV7-9, the J gene TRBJ2-1, with 9 bases lining up with TRBD2. CDR3 length: 15 residues. CDR1 is SEHNR and CDR2 is FQNEAQ in the germline V gene (reference sequence). Trimming took 6 bases from V and 4 from J; bases not matched to a gene: 7. The CDR3 DNA is TGTGCCAGCAGTTCGCGACTAGCGGAATACAATGAGCAGTTCTTC. Its translation is CASSSRLAEYNEQFF.